The 11 T cell receptor beta chains reported below all come from one sample, sequenced in a study of cytomegalovirus exposure and HLA in healthy donors. This PCR relied on a set of 60 Vbeta primers and 13 Jbeta primers. Here immunoSEQ multiplex PCR was the method, and the copy in TCRdb shows in-frame clones only, minus some. This repertoire includes 80,000 to 100,000 clones. The specimen sequenced was PBMCs. The receptors were gathered from a man aged 50-59 years in good health and CMV-seropositive.

This chain connects TRBV19 to TRBJ2-7; D is possibly TRBD2 (5 bases). The CDR3 has 14 amino acids. Germline assignment: CDR1 LNHDA and CDR2 SQIVND (reference sequence). Trimming left V 6 bases short and J 0 bases short, with 12 bases between. The CDR3 region is CASRRVGDSYEQYF. CDR3 nucleotides: TGTGCCAGTAGAAGGGTCGGGGACTCCTACGAGCAGTACTTC. Together with reference TRBV19 and TRBJ2-7, the CDR3 gives the full variable domain: DGGITQSPKYLFRKEGQNVTLSCEQNLNHDAMYWYRQDPGQGLRLIYYSQIVNDFQKGDIAEGYSVSREKKESFPLTVTSAQKNPTAFYLCASRRVGDSYEQYFGPGTRLTVT.

This sequence joins TRBV19 and TRBJ2-1; TRBD2 aligns across 10 bases. J gave up 6 bases and V 10 bases, and 9 bases lay outside the gene matches. The CDR3 has 14 residues. Germline V gives CDR1 LNHDA, CDR2 SQIVND (reference sequence). CDR3: CATTGSGRANEQFF. As DNA, the CDR3 is TGTGCCACCACCGGCAGCGGGAGGGCCAATGAGCAGTTCTTC.

The chain joins TRBV11-3 to TRBJ2-1, with 12 bases matching TRBD2. V shed 1 base and J 2 bases; nucleotides not matched to a gene: 9. The germline CDR1 and CDR2 sequences are SGHNT and YENEEA. The CDR3 totals 19 residues. The CDR3 reads CASSLGEGLAGSTYNEQFF. Written as DNA, the CDR3 is TGTGCCAGCAGCTTAGGGGAGGGACTAGCGGGCTCTACCTACAATGAGCAGTTCTTC.

The chain has TRBV19 and TRBJ2-3; tentative D call: TRBD2 (6 bases). Trimming removed 4 bases at V and 0 bases at J, with 14 bases between. Germline V gene data show CDR1 as LNHDA and CDR2 as SQIVND (reference sequence). The CDR3 runs to 16 residues. The CDR3 region is CASSTPGRESTDTQYF. The CDR3 DNA reads TGTGCCAGTAGTACCCCTGGCCGGGAGAGCACAGATACGCAGTATTTT.

A note on this clone: The DNA is omitted, as the CDR3 cannot be located on it reliably, and the CDR3 follows TCRdb's listing. The gene calls are TRBV6-5 and TRBJ1-2; the table names TRBD1, a call not compared with the DNA. Germline CDR1 MNHEY, CDR2 SVGAGI. The CDR3 comprises 13 residues, both ends counted. The CDR3 is CASSSSPLQGYTF.

This chain links TRBV13 with TRBJ2-7, with D possibly being TRBD2 (6 bases). V shed 3 bases and J shed 2 bases, with 32 bases lying between them. This CDR3 is built from 21 residues. Germline V gene data show CDR1 as PRHDT and CDR2 as FYEKMQ (reference sequence). Written as DNA, the CDR3 is TGTGCCAGCAGCTTGCGGTGGGGCGGGGAGACTTATACAGATTCGCCCTACGAGCAGTACTTC. Its protein product is CASSLRWGGETYTDSPYEQYF. Filled out from reference TRBV13 and TRBJ2-7, the complete variable domain reads AAGVIQSPRHLIKEKRETATLKCYPIPRHDTVYWYQQGPGQDPQFLISFYEKMQSDKGSIPDRFSAQQFSDYHSELNMSSLELGDSALYFCASSLRWGGETYTDSPYEQYFGPGTRLTVT.

The V call is TRBV28, the J call TRBJ1-4; D perhaps matches TRBD1 (5 bases). The CDR3 runs to 15 residues. The germline V gene has CDR1 MDHEN and CDR2 SYDVKM. Between the trimmed V and J ends, which lost 9 bases and 0 bases, there was a span of 14 bases. The DNA for the CDR3 is TGTGCCAGTCAGCGACAGTTATCAACTAATGAAAAACTGTTTTTT. This encodes CASQRQLSTNEKLFF.

The chain combines TRBV28 with TRBJ2-5; maybe TRBD2 (6 bases). Trimming took 3 bases from V and 5 from J, leaving 19 bases between them. The CDR3 covers 16 residues. Germline CDR1 MDHEN, CDR2 SYDVKM. The CDR3 DNA is TGTGCCAGCAGTTTTCTTAACTTCCGGGAGCAGGAGACCCAGTACTTC. It specifies CASSFLNFREQETQYF.

The chain recombines TRBV30 with TRBJ2-7, with D possibly matching TRBD2 (7 bases). The length of the CDR3 is 13 residues. Per germline, CDR1 GTSNPN and CDR2 SVGIG (reference sequence). V was cut by 5 bases and J by 2 bases, with 13 bases left in between. CDR3 loop: CAWGRGFTYEQYF. CDR3 sequence (DNA): TGTGCCTGGGGGAGGGGGTTCACCTACGAGCAGTACTTC.

This chain's CDR3 is CAIGSVGRGGTQYF. The CDR3 bases are TGTGCCATAGGGTCGGTTGGGAGGGGGGGGACCCAGTACTTC. The chain uses TRBV6-6 and TRBJ2-5; possible D gene TRBD2, 7 bases. Per the germline V gene, CDR1 is MNHNY and CDR2 is SVGAGI (reference sequence). CDR3 length equals 14 residues. V was pared by 10 bases and J by 7 bases, with 22 bases between.

J is TRBJ2-5 and V is TRBV5-1, with 9 bases identical to TRBD2. Per germline, CDR1 SGHRS and CDR2 YFSETQ. The length of the CDR3 is 15 residues. Losses at the gene ends were 2 bases for V and 5 bases for J; bases not matched to a gene: 7. In nucleotides, the CDR3 is TGCGCCAGCAGCTTAATAGCGGGAGCGGGGGAGACCCAGTACTTC. It is translated as CASSLIAGAGETQYF.